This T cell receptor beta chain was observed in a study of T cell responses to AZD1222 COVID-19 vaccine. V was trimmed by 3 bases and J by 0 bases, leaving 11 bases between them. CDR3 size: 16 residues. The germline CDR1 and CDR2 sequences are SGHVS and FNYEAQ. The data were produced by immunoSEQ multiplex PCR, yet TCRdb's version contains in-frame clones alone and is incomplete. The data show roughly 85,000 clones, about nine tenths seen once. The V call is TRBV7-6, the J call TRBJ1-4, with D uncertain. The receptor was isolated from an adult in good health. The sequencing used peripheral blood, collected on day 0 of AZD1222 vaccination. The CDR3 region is CASSFNTGSTNEKLFF. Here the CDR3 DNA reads TGTGCCAGCAGCTTTAACACTGGATCAACTAATGAAAAACTGTTTTTT.